Included here is one TCR beta chain sequence, with context. Which antigen it targets is not known. Per-base qualities were not stored, and no clone one base away is much larger. Systemically healthy Caucasian individuals from Russia, about 38 in total and aged about 6 to 100 years, were included as donors. Around 10 milliliters of peripheral blood were collected from each donor into EDTA-treated Vacutainer tubes. Ficoll-Paque density-gradient centrifugation was used to isolate PBMCs, with at least 7 million obtained per sample. Total RNA, at least 6 micrograms per sample, was extracted from PBMCs with Trizol reagent. For every donor, flow cytometry on a PBMC aliquot measured the percentage of naive CD45RAhigh/CD27high T cells. The library was obtained by 5' RACE. Sequencing relied on an Illumina HiSeq 2500. A second PCR of roughly 7 to 11 cycles was performed with a sample-barcoded 5' primer and a J-beta primer mix. Each TCR beta cDNA molecule received a unique molecular identifier from a template-switch 5' adaptor carrying 12 random nucleotides. Each sample yielded at least 2.5 million CDR3-containing paired-end reads. First-strand cDNA synthesis was performed from all RNA using the Mint cDNA synthesis kit, with priming by a TRBC-specific oligonucleotide. Following uracil-DNA glycosylase treatment, a first 18-cycle PCR with universal primers M1SS and BC2_uni_R was performed on all cDNA. Per the source publication's procedure: For normalization, 1 million high-quality reads were randomly selected from each sample, with every read carrying a distinct molecular identifier. Reads sharing molecular identifiers were discarded rather than binned into consensus sequences. MiTCR, run with a Q25 quality threshold and the strictest error-elimination algorithm, handled CDR3 identification, clonotype clustering and error correction. A nonparametric unseen species model with Euler transformation was used to estimate lower-bound total TCR beta diversity. The public sequencing data were trimmed at Q25 with fastp and processed into clonotypes with MiXCR by TCRdb, which kept only in-frame beta chains. Identical CDR3 proteins give one entry, which carries the most common genes and DNA. Clone size and V and J calls follow TCRdb, not the original study. Across this sample there are 750,000 to 950,000 distinct CDR3 sequences, with around 29% seen only once. The ten biggest clones cover 9.5% to 13% of the sample.

The CDR3 measures 13 amino acids from cysteine to phenylalanine. Only the CDR3 DNA is retained, 39 bases long and in frame from the first base. Trimming takes 4 bases off V and 8 bases off J; junction bases not matched to a gene: 7. CDR1 and CDR2 (SGDLS, YYNGEE) derive from the germline V gene. This sample stems from a study of blood T cells in healthy people across ages (dated by TCRdb to the mid-2010s). For the wider study: In model experiments, roughly one uniquely barcoded TCR beta cDNA molecule per two T cells was captured by template switching. The study measured age-related changes in TCR beta repertoire diversity using deep sequencing normalized with unique cDNA molecular identifiers. Donors were grouped into four age groups: young (average roughly 17 years), middle-aged (around 39), aged (roughly 62) and long-lived (approximately 78). Using the same blood draw, the study looked at two additional independent replicas of 1 million unique cDNA reads for two donors, one aged 18 to 30 and the other aged 80 or older. Results and caveats for the whole study, not just this receptor: The long-lived group showed more naive CD4+ T cells, fewer expanded clones and increased TCR diversity than the aged group, suggesting age selection. Observed TCR beta diversity correlated strongly with the percentage of naive T cells measured by flow cytometry. Observed TCR beta diversity per million T cells fell roughly linearly with age, and a significant reduction was already apparent by age roughly 41. Because donor CMV infection status was unknown, age-related changes in expanded clonotypes were potentially confounded. Estimates of total diversity from one million sequenced T cells were regarded as lower bounds and underestimates. Conclusive comparison of naive and antigen-experienced compartments was prevented by the profiling of bulk unsorted PBMCs.

The same data also went into a second study, on T cells of mothers and their children. According to the second study: Nine systemically healthy Caucasian individuals, comprising three mothers and their six children, were included as donors. cDNA synthesis used all of the extracted RNA, with around 1.4 ug of RNA in each 15 ul reaction. In the second PCR, sample barcodes and 2-4 random nucleotides were introduced via the M1S primer. More than 9 million TCR beta CDR3 reads were obtained from each mother, and roughly 3 million reads were obtained from each child. Thymic selection shapes the output of TCR recombination in a similar way in related and unrelated pairs, and inherited differences have a minor effect. Normalized repertoire overlap was always slightly but never significantly higher in related than unrelated mother-child pairs. With a sensitivity of 90 to 100 clones per million clonotypes, no persistent microchimeric T cell clones were detected. Deep NGS was used in the study to compare the TCR beta repertoires of mothers and children and to look for features that separate related mother-child pairs from unrelated individuals. The mean age was 40 +/- 4 years for the mothers and roughly 11 +/- 4 years for the children. After adapter ligation with NEBNext reagents, the libraries were sequenced on Illumina HiSeq 2000 with 100+100 nt paired-end reads. Mother and child libraries were prepared a month apart and sequenced in separate runs to prevent cross-contamination. For each donor, somewhere between roughly 450,000 and 2,000,000 distinct TCR beta clonotypes were identified. Naive TCR beta clonotypes were estimated from low-frequency clonotypes matched to each donor's FACS-determined naive share, without sorting.

The sequenced sample was blood. The TCR comes from a woman aged 40 to 50 in good health. The receptor chain draws on TRBV9 and TRBJ1-2; 8 bases in the middle match TRBD1. The CDR3 in this case is CASSSGTGFGYTF. The nucleotides are TGTGCCAGCAGCTCGGGGACAGGCTTCGGCTACACCTTC.